The rows below give T cell receptor beta chains drawn from one sample of a study of blood T cell repertoires in COVID-19. Some clones are missing from TCRdb's copy, which holds only in-frame ones; the method was immunoSEQ multiplex PCR. The data contain over 50,000 clones, around 87% of them singletons. The sample consisted of peripheral blood. The origin of the receptors is a human donor in a cohort sampled during active COVID-19. The CDR3 runs from the conserved cysteine through the conserved F or W. The order of the fields is V gene, D gene, J gene, clone size, CDR3 protein, CDR3 DNA. D genes are given only for firm matches. Where a row states a size, it is once, few, many or the class of an expanded clone; other rows omit it.

v_gene: TRBV10-2; d_gene: TRBD2; j_gene: TRBJ2-1; abundance: -; CDR3aa: CASSDFYGGWNEQFF; CDR3nt: TGCGCCAGCAGTGACTTTTACGGGGGGTGGAATGAGCAGTTCTTC
v_gene: TRBV30; d_gene: -; j_gene: TRBJ2-5; abundance: -; CDR3aa: CAWRDARGRFLETQYF; CDR3nt: TGTGCCTGGAGAGACGCGCGGGGCCGATTTTTGGAGACCCAGTACTTC
v_gene: TRBV5-5; d_gene: TRBD1; j_gene: TRBJ2-2; abundance: -; CDR3aa: CASSLYETGGITGELFF; CDR3nt: TGTGCCAGCAGCTTGTACGAGACAGGGGGCATCACCGGGGAGCTGTTTTTT
v_gene: TRBV6-6; d_gene: TRBD2; j_gene: TRBJ2-1; abundance: -; CDR3aa: CASSRLSGSRYNEQFF; CDR3nt: TGTGCCAGCAGTCGACTCAGCGGGAGCCGTTACAATGAGCAGTTCTTC
v_gene: TRBV7-2; d_gene: -; j_gene: TRBJ2-4; abundance: -; CDR3aa: CASSLVGGLAKNIQYF; CDR3nt: TGTGCCAGCAGCTTAGTGGGAGGTCTAGCCAAAAACATTCAGTACTTC
v_gene: TRBV6-6; d_gene: -; j_gene: TRBJ1-4; abundance: -; CDR3aa: CASGDKKEKLFF; CDR3nt: TGTGCCAGCGGGGACAAAAAGGAAAAACTGTTTTTT
v_gene: TRBV27; d_gene: -; j_gene: TRBJ2-7; abundance: -; CDR3aa: CASRKDRKSSYEQYF; CDR3nt: TGTGCCAGCAGGAAAGACAGAAAAAGCTCCTACGAGCAGTACTTC
v_gene: TRBV10-3; d_gene: TRBD2; j_gene: TRBJ2-3; abundance: -; CDR3aa: CAISIAGGGDTQYF; CDR3nt: TGTGCCATCAGCATAGCGGGAGGGGGCGATACGCAGTATTTT
v_gene: TRBV7-3; d_gene: -; j_gene: TRBJ2-2; abundance: once; CDR3aa: CASSLRATTNTGELFF; CDR3nt: TGTGCCAGCAGCTTAAGGGCCACAACGAACACCGGGGAGCTGTTTTTT
v_gene: TRBV19; d_gene: TRBD1; j_gene: TRBJ1-5; abundance: few; CDR3aa: CASSMGTGGQPQHF; CDR3nt: TGTGCCAGTAGTATGGGGACAGGGGGTCAGCCCCAGCATTTT
v_gene: TRBV18; d_gene: -; j_gene: TRBJ2-7; abundance: -; CDR3aa: CASSLHRDSYEQYF; CDR3nt: TGTGCCAGCTCACTACACAGGGACTCCTACGAGCAGTACTTC
v_gene: TRBV7-9; d_gene: TRBD1; j_gene: TRBJ2-2; abundance: -; CDR3aa: CASSFRGSTGELFF; CDR3nt: TGTGCCAGCAGCTTCAGGGGGTCTACCGGGGAGCTGTTTTTT
v_gene: TRBV10-1; d_gene: TRBD2; j_gene: TRBJ2-2; abundance: few; CDR3aa: CASSRLATGELFF; CDR3nt: TGCGCCAGCAGTCGACTAGCTACCGGGGAGCTGTTTTTT
v_gene: TRBV11-3; d_gene: TRBD2; j_gene: TRBJ2-1; abundance: -; CDR3aa: CASSFPSGRAGFEQFF; CDR3nt: TGTGCCAGCAGCTTCCCCAGCGGGAGGGCCGGATTTGAGCAGTTCTTC
v_gene: TRBV12-5; d_gene: TRBD2; j_gene: TRBJ2-3; abundance: -; CDR3aa: CASAPRGGRTDTQYF; CDR3nt: TGTGCTAGTGCCCCACGGGGGGGGCGAACAGATACGCAGTATTTT
v_gene: TRBV5-1; d_gene: -; j_gene: TRBJ2-2; abundance: -; CDR3aa: CASSLGQPNTGELFF; CDR3nt: TGCGCCAGCAGCTTGGGACAGCCGAACACCGGGGAGCTGTTTTTT